The source of this T cell receptor (beta chain) is a study of identical twins' blood T cells. The wider study: About 50 million reads came from about 12 libraries, six alpha, six beta.

TCRdb redid the calling of the 5' RACE reads with MiXCR, one entry per CDR3 protein. This repertoire shows about 370,000 distinct CDR3 sequences, over 25% found once; its top ten account for more than 5.5%. Whole-study results and caveats: Top TCRbeta clonotypes were shared more with twin than unrelated donors.

Worth noting for this clonotype: Antigen specificity is unknown.

Six healthy women, forming three identical twin pairs, donated samples. Trimming took off 7 bases at V and 1 base at J, with 11 bases between the two ends. CDR3 size: 14 residues. The chain combines TRBV12-3 or TRBV12-4 with TRBJ1-5, with unresolved D. Sequencing used PBMCs. This sequence was found in a woman between 18 and 55 years old in good health. CDR3 DNA sequence: TGTGCCAGCATCTCGAACCCCAGCAATCAGCCCCAGCATTTT. Protein product: CASISNPSNQPQHF.